This note documents a single T cell receptor (beta chain) sequence. The antigen is undetermined. The V and J ends lost 8 bases and 6 bases respectively, with 15 bases between them. CDR3 length: 13 amino acids. The germline gives CDR1 LNHDA, CDR2 SQIVND (reference sequence). The data were obtained in a study of T cell responses to AZD1222 COVID-19 vaccine. Study-level results: The study identified only six AZD1222 recipients as seropositive at baseline. Females outnumbered males among donors, who were mostly white British; clonal diversity was possibly underestimated. Samples come after the peak T cell response, not at day 14.

The method was immunoSEQ multiplex PCR; TCRdb's version includes in-frame clones alone and lacks a portion of them. The sample holds around 120,000 clones; 93% are singletons and the top ten take around 5%. Sequences were derived from peripheral blood, sampled 28 days after the second AZD1222 dose. The receptor's source is an adult who received the AZD1222 COVID-19 vaccine. The chain recombines TRBV19 with TRBJ2-3, with TRBD1 as a possible D gene (6 bases). DNA for the CDR3: TGTGCCAGTTCACAGGGTGGGGCGGATACGCAGTATTTT. This translates into CASSQGGADTQYF.